These 2 T cell receptor beta chains originate from one sample sequenced in a study of CD8+ T cells in alopecia areata. RNA, once extracted, was reverse transcribed into cDNA for use as the sequencing template. The protocol was immunoSEQ multiplex PCR, while the TCRdb copy is restricted to in-frame clones and leaves out a portion. The sample lists roughly 280,000 clones; 60% were seen once. Sample treatment: oral pan-JAK inhibitor, 5-10 mg twice daily. This specimen was CD4+ T cells sorted from blood, taken between weeks 51 and 52, from a patient treated with tofacitinib. Receptors originate from a human donor with alopecia areata.

On this clone: An end of the junction differs from the germline gene, which may be a read error. This chain connects TRBV12-5 to TRBJ2-7; 8 bases are shared with TRBD1. Germline V gene lookup returns CDR1 LGHNT and CDR2 FRNRAP. This CDR3 spans 14 amino acids. CDR3 sequence: CASGRGQGSNEQYF. CDR3 nucleotides: TGTGCTAGTGGCCGCGGACAGGGCTCCAACGAGCAGTACTTC.

This chain uses TRBV29-1 with TRBJ1-1; the match to TRBD1 covers 7 bases. CDR1 is SQVTM and CDR2 is ANQGSEA in the germline V gene. The CDR3 has 13 amino acids. The junction had 5 bases not matched to a gene; V was cut back by 7 bases and J by 0 bases. CDR3 nucleotides: TGCAGCGATCACAGGGGAGTGAACACTGAAGCTTTCTTT. It yields the protein CSDHRGVNTEAFF.